This TCR beta chain was captured in a study of blood T cell repertoires in COVID-19. TCRdb keeps only in-frame clones here, not all; method: immunoSEQ multiplex PCR. The table has fewer than 300,000 clones, 85% to 90% seen once. Those enrolled in Seattle joined during active infection and were followed longitudinally afterward. The clonotype was recovered from a woman aged 25 to 39 with COVID-19, enrolled during active disease. Sequencing was done on a sample of peripheral blood.

DNA for the CDR3: TGTGCCAGCAGTGCTTATTGGAGCGGGGGTACCGGGGAGCTGTTTTTT. This translates into CASSAYWSGGTGELFF. This sequence joins TRBV6-4 and TRBJ2-2; TRBD2 matches 8 bases. The germline CDR1 and CDR2 sequences are MRHNA and SNTAGT. The CDR3 totals 16 residues. V trimming: 4 bases; J trimming: 5 bases; junction bases outside the gene matches: 9.